This TCR beta chain appears in the sequencing data of a study of identical twins. Study findings and constraints: Cross-sectional statistics underpinned the conclusions; the same donors were not followed.

TCRdb passed the 5' RACE reads through MiXCR, listing each CDR3 protein once. The table lists approximately 630,000 distinct CDR3 sequences, 7.1% of them singletons, with 1.6% in the top ten. CDR3 length equals 16 residues. V shed 3 bases and J 2 bases; nucleotides not matched to a gene: 7. This clonotype was counted only a few times. As yet, its antigen is unknown. The sample also formed part of further work on yellow fever vaccine responses in identical twins.

The TCR was taken from a woman in her late teens or twenties in good health. The chain carries TRBV12-3 or TRBV12-4 and TRBJ2-1; TRBD2 agrees at 7 bases. Source material: PBMCs. The CDR3 sequence is CASSFPRDYTYNEQFF. CDR3 coding DNA: TGTGCCAGCAGTTTCCCTCGGGACTATACCTACAATGAGCAGTTCTTC.